This paragraph covers one TCR beta chain sequence. The CDR3 is 16 amino acids. Trimming took 0 bases from V and 2 from J, leaving 11 bases between them. Germline-derived CDR1 and CDR2 are SGHAT and FQNNGV. Amplification used 60 Vbeta primers and 13 Jbeta primers. Measured with immunoSEQ multiplex PCR; TCRdb has only the in-frame clones, and not every one. Of fewer than 200,000 clones in the sample, approximately 78% are singletons; the top ten hold less than 2.5%. This entry belongs to a study of cytomegalovirus exposure and HLA in healthy donors. The specimen was PBMCs. The genes are TRBV11-2 and TRBJ1-5; D call uncertain. The clonotype comes from a human donor in good health. CDR3 in DNA: TGTGCCAGCAGCTTAGATTCCCCCGGAGGCAATCAGCCCCAGCATTTT. Translation gives CASSLDSPGGNQPQHF.